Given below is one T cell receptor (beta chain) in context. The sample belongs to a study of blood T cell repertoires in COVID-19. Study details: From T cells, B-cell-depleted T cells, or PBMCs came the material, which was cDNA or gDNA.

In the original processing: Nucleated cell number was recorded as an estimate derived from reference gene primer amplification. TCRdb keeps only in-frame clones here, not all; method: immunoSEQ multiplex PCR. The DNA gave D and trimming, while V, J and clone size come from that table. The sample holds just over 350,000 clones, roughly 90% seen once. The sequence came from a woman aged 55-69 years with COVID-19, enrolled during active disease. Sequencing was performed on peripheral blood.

Written as DNA, the CDR3 is TGCGCCAGCAGCCCGGGGGAGGGGGTTGATGGCTACACCTTC. This sequence encodes CASSPGEGVDGYTF. The chain employs TRBV4-3 and TRBJ1-2; a weak D match, TRBD1 (6 bases). The CDR3 length is 14 residues. Trimming removed 4 bases from V and 6 bases from J, with 15 bases in between. The germline CDR1 and CDR2 sequences are LGHNA and YSLEER.